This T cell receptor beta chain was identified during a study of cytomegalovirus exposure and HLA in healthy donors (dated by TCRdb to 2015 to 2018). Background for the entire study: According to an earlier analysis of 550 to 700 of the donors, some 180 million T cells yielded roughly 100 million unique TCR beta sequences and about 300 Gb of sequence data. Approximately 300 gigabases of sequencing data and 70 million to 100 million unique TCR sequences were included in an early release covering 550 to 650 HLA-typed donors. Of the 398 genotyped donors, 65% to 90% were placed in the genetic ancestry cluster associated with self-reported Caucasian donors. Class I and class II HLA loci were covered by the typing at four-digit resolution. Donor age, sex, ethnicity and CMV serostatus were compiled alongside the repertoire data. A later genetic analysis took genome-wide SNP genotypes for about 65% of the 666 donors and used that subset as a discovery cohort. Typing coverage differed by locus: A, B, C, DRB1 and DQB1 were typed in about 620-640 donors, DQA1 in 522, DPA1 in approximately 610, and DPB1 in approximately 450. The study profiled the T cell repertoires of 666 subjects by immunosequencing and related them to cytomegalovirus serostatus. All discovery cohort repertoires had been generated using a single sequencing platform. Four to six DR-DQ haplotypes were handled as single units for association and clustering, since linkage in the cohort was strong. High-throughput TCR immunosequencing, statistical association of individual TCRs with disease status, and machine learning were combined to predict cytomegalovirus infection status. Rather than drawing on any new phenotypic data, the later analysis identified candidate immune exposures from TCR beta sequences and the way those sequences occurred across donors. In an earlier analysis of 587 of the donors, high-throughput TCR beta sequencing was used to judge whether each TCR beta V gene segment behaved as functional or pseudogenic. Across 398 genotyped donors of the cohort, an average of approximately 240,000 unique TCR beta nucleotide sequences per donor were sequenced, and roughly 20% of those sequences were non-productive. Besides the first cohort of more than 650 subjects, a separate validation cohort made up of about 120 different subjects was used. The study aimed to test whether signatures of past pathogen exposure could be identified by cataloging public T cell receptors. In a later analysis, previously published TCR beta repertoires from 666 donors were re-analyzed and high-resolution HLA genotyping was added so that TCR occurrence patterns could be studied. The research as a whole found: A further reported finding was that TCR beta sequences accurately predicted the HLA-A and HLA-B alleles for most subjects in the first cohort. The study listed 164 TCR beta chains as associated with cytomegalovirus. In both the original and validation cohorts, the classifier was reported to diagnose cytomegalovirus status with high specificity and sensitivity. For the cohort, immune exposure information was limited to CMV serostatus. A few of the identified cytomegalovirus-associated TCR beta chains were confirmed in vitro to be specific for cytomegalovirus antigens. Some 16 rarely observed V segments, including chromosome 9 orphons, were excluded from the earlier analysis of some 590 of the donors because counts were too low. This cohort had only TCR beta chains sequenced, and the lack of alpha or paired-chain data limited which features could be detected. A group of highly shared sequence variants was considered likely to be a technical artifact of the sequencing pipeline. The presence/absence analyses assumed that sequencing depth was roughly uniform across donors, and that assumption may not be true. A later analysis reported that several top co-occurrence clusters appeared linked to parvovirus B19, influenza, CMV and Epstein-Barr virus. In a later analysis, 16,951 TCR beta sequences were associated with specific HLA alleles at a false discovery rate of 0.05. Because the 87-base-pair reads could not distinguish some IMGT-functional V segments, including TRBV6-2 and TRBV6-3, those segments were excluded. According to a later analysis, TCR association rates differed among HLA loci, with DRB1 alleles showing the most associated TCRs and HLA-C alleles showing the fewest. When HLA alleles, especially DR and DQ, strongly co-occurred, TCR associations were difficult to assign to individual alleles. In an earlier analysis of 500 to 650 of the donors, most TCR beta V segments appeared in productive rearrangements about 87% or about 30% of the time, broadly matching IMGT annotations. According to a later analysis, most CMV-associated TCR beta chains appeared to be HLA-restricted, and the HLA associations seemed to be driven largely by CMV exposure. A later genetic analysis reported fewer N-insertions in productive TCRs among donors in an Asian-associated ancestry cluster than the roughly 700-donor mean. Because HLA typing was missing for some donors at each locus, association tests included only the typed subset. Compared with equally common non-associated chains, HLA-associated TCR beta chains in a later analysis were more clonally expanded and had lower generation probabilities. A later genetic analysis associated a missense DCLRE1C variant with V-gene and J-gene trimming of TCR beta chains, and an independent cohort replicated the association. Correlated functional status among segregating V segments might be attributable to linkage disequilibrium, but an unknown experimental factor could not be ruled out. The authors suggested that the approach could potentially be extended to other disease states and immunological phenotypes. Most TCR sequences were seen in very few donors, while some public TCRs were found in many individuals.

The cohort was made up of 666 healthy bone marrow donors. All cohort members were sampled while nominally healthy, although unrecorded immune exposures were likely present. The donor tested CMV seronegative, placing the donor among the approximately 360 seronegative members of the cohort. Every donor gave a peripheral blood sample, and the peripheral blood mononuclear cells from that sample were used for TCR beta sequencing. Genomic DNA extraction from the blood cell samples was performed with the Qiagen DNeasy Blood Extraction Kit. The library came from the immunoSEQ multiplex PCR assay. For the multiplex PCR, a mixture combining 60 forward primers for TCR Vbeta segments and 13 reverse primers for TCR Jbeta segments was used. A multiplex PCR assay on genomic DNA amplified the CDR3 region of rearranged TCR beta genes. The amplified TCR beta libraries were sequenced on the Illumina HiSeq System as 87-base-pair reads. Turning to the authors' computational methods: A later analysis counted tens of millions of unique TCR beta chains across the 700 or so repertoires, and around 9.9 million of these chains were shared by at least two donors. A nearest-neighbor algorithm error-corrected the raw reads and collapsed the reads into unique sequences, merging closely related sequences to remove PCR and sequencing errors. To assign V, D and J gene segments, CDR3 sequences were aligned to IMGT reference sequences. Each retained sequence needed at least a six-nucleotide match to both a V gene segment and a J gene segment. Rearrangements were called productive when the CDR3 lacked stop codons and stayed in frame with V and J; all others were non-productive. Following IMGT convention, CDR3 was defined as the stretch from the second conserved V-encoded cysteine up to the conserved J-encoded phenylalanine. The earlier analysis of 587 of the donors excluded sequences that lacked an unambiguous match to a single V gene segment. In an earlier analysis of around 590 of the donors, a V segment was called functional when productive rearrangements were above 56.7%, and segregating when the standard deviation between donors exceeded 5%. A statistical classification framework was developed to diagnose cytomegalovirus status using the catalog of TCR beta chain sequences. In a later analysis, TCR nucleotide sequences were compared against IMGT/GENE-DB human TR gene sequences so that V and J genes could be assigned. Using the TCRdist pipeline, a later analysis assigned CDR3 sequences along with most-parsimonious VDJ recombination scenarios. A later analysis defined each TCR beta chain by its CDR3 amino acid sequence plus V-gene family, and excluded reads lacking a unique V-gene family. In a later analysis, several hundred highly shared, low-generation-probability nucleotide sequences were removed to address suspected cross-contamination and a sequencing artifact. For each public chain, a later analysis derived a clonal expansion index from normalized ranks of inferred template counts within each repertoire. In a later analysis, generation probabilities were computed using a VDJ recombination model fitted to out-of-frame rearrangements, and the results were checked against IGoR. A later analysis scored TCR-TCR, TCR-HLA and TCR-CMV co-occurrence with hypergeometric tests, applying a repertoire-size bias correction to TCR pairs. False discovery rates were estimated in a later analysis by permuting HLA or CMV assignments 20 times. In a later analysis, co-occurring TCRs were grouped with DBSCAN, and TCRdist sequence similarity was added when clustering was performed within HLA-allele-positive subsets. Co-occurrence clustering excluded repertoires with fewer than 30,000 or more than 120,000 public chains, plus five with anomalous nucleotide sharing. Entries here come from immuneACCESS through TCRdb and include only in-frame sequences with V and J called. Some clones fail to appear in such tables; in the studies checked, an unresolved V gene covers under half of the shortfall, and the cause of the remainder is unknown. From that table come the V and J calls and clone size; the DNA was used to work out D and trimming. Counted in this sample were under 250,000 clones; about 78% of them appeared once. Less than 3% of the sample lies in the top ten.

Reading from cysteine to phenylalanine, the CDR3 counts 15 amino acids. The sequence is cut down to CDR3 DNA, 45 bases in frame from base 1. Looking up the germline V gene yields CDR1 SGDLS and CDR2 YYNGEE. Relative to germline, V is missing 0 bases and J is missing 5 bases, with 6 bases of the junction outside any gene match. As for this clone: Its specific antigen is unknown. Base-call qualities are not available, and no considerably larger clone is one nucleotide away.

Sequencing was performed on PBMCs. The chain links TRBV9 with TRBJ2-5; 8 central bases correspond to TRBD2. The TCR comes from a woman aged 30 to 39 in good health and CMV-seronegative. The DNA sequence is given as TGTGCCAGCAGCGTAGAGACTAGCGTGGGGGAGACCCAGTACTTC. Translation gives CASSVETSVGETQYF.